Below, 9 T cell receptor beta chains from the same sample are listed, as sequenced in a study of blood T cell repertoires in COVID-19. TCRdb's table, derived via immunoSEQ multiplex PCR, lists solely in-frame clones and lacks some. The sample comprises about 280,000 clones, approximately 86% of which are singletons, and around 9% rests with the top ten. Sample: peripheral blood. These receptors originate from a man aged 40-49 years with active or convalescent COVID-19.

This clone was counted between two and nine times. The rearrangement links TRBV7-9 to TRBJ1-3; weak D call: TRBD1 (5 bases). The V gene lost 0 bases and the J gene lost 2 bases, with 11 bases spanning the gap. Germline V lookup: CDR1 SEHNR, CDR2 FQNEAQ (reference sequence). The CDR3 runs 16 residues. CDR3 coding DNA: TGTGCCAGCAGCTTAGCTAAGACAGAGGCTGGAAACACCATATATTTT. The encoded protein is CASSLAKTEAGNTIYF.

V usage is TRBV25-1 and J usage is TRBJ1-5; 8 nucleotides line up with TRBD1. V lost 1 base to trimming and J lost 7 bases; unmatched junction nucleotides: 3. The CDR3 covers 14 residues. Germline-derived CDR1 and CDR2 are MGHDK and SYGVNS. The CDR3 protein is CASSESAGGQPQHF. In nucleotides, the CDR3 is TGTGCCAGCAGTGAATCGGCAGGGGGCCAGCCCCAGCATTTT.

The J gene is TRBJ1-2, the V gene TRBV27; D call uncertain. CDR3 length equals 17 residues. Germline V gene sequence: CDR1 MNHEY, CDR2 SMNVEV (reference sequence). Trimming stripped 2 bases from V and 1 base from J, with 17 bases between. The CDR3 loop is CASSLEGRRSDNYGYTF. The CDR3 DNA is TGTGCCAGCAGTTTAGAAGGGAGGAGATCCGATAACTATGGCTACACCTTC.

CDR3 in DNA: TGTGCCGCTGTGGGACAGACCCACACTGAAGCTTTCTTT. Translation gives CAAVGQTHTEAFF. This chain uses TRBV10-3 with TRBJ1-1; 7 nucleotides align to TRBD1. The ends lost 11 bases at V and 3 bases at J; junction bases unmatched: 9. Germline CDR1 reads ENHRY; CDR2 reads SYGVKD. The CDR3 length is 13 residues.

The CDR3 bases are TGTGCCAGCCGCATACAGGGTCCAGATACGCAGTATTTT. The encoded protein is CASRIQGPDTQYF. J is TRBJ2-3 and V is TRBV12-3 or TRBV12-4, with D tentatively TRBD1 (6 bases). The CDR3 runs to 13 residues. Trimming pared 8 bases from V and 4 bases from J, leaving 13 bases between.

V usage is TRBV6-5 and J usage is TRBJ2-7; the D is unclear. CDR3 length: 13 residues. The ends were cut back, 6 bases at V and 0 bases at J, with 9 bases in the middle. Germline CDR1 reads MNHEY; CDR2 reads SVGAGI. CDR3 nucleotide sequence: TGTGCCAGCAGAGTTAGTTACTCCTACGAGCAGTACTTC. Its translation: CASRVSYSYEQYF.

This clone was seen only a few times. The V and J genes are TRBV19 and TRBJ1-3, with D possibly TRBD1 on 5 matching bases. V was trimmed by 9 bases and J by 2 bases, leaving 11 bases between them. CDR1 and CDR2 (germline): LNHDA, SQIVND (reference sequence). The CDR3 length is 13 residues. The CDR3 region has the DNA TGTGCCAGCAGTCGACAGACTGGAAACACCATATATTTT. It encodes CASSRQTGNTIYF.

The chain combines TRBV3-1 (or the pseudogene TRBV3-2) with TRBJ2-7; possibly TRBD1 for D (5 bases). Looked up from germline, CDR1 is LGHDT and CDR2 is YNNKEL (reference sequence). This CDR3 comprises 13 residues. V was shortened by 0 bases and J by 6 bases, with 9 bases between the two germline ends. CDR3 DNA sequence: TGTGCCAGCAGCCAAGACAGGGCAGCCGAGCAGTACTTC. It is translated as CASSQDRAAEQYF.

The chain uses TRBV28 and TRBJ2-7; TRBD2 agrees at 7 bases. The germline gives CDR1 MDHEN, CDR2 SYDVKM. This CDR3 comprises 16 residues. J gave up 1 base and V 5 bases, and 11 bases lay outside the gene matches. The CDR3 spells CASSLAGDSGSYEQYF. The CDR3 DNA follows: TGTGCCAGCAGTCTCGCGGGGGATTCGGGTTCCTACGAGCAGTACTTC.